The 17 T cell receptor beta chains given below trace back to one sample, sequenced in a study of technical replicates of blood from a few donors. Assay: immunoSEQ multiplex PCR; the TCRdb copy retains only in-frame clones and omits some. The table shows 79,000 or so clones, with 85% to 95% occurring only once. The sequenced sample consisted of T cells isolated from PBMCs. The receptors shown here come from a human donor in good health.

This chain uses TRBV29-1 with TRBJ2-2; perhaps TRBD2 as D (7 bases). Germline assignment: CDR1 SQVTM and CDR2 ANQGSEA. The CDR3 runs 15 residues. Trimming shortened V by 4 bases and J by 4 bases, and 16 bases separated the two germline ends. CDR3 amino acids: CSVGKQGGGTGELFF. As DNA, the CDR3 is TGCAGCGTTGGAAAACAGGGCGGGGGCACCGGGGAGCTGTTTTTT.

This clone was picked up one time. This sequence joins TRBV4-3 and TRBJ1-3, with D maybe TRBD1 (6 bases). CDR1 and CDR2 (germline): LGHNA, YSLEER. The germline V and J ends were trimmed by 9 bases and 0 bases, with 15 bases remaining between them. The CDR3 extends over 15 amino acids. The CDR3 DNA sequence: TGCGCCAGTAAAACAGGGACATACTCTGGAAACACCATATATTTT. Encoded protein: CASKTGTYSGNTIYF.

The rearrangement uses TRBV9 and TRBJ1-2; 7 bases map to TRBD1. CDR3 length: 14 amino acids. Germline V gene sequence: CDR1 SGDLS, CDR2 YYNGEE. V gave up 0 bases and J gave up 4 bases; unmatched junction bases: 3. The CDR3 DNA reads TGTGCCAGCAGCGTAGGAGGGGGCGCCTATGGCTACACCTTC. Amino acids: CASSVGGGAYGYTF.

The CDR3 region has the DNA TGCAGCGTTGAGAGTCCGGAGGGATACAATGAGCAGTTCTTC. Protein product: CSVESPEGYNEQFF. The chain joins TRBV29-1 to TRBJ2-1; tentative D call: TRBD2 (6 bases). The germline CDR1 and CDR2 sequences are SQVTM and ANQGSEA. CDR3 length: 14 amino acids. Trimming removed 3 bases from V and 4 bases from J, with 13 bases in between.

This clone occurred a few times. V gene TRBV9 combines with J gene TRBJ2-7; D ambiguous. Per the germline V gene, CDR1 is SGDLS and CDR2 is YYNGEE. This CDR3 contains 11 residues. V dropped 4 bases and J dropped 3 bases, with 5 bases sitting between them. The CDR3 DNA is TGTGCCAGCAGCCTTAGCTACGAGCAGTACTTC. It encodes CASSLSYEQYF.

The chain couples TRBV29-1 to TRBJ2-5, with 11 bases lining up with TRBD2. This CDR3 has 16 residues. Trimming removed 4 bases from V and 5 bases from J; junction bases left unmatched: 12. Per germline, CDR1 SQVTM and CDR2 ANQGSEA. The CDR3 sequence: CSVGGLAEGVRETQYF. In DNA, the CDR3 is TGCAGCGTTGGGGGACTAGCGGAGGGGGTCCGGGAGACCCAGTACTTC.

This chain links TRBV5-1 with TRBJ2-7, with 9 bases matching TRBD1. Germline V gives CDR1 SGHRS, CDR2 YFSETQ. This CDR3 is built from 13 residues. V was clipped by 7 bases and J by 5 bases; unmatched bases: 7. For the CDR3, the DNA is TGCGCCAGCGCCCGGGACAGGGTGAACGAGCAGTACTTC. Translated, it gives CASARDRVNEQYF. Full variable domain (missing parts from reference TRBV5-1 and TRBJ2-7): KAGVTQTPRYLIKTRGQQVTLSCSPISGHRSVSWYQQTPGQGLQFLFEYFSETQRNKGNFPGRFSGRQFSNSRSEMNVSTLELGDSALYLCASARDRVNEQYFGPGTRLTVT.

This clone was seen once. The chain employs TRBV7-9 and TRBJ2-1; D perhaps matches TRBD2 (6 bases). The V gene's germline CDR1 is SEHNR and CDR2 FQNEAQ (reference sequence). This CDR3 is 14 amino acids long. V was cut by 5 bases and J by 3 bases, with 11 bases left in between. For the CDR3, the DNA is TGTGCCAGCAGCCTACCCGGGAGCTACAATGAGCAGTTCTTC. It codes for CASSLPGSYNEQFF.

The chain joins TRBV2 to TRBJ1-1, with D maybe TRBD1 (5 bases). The CDR3 covers 14 residues. Germline CDR1 and CDR2: SNHLY and FYNNEI. Trimming pared 8 bases from V and 1 base from J, leaving 14 bases between. The CDR3 here is CASVREFGNTEAFF. CDR3 sequence (DNA): TGTGCCAGCGTCAGGGAATTCGGGAACACTGAAGCTTTCTTT.

The genes are TRBV7-2 and TRBJ2-3; tentative D call: TRBD2 (6 bases). The ends were cut back, 1 base at V and 0 bases at J, with 8 bases in the middle. The CDR3 loop spans 15 amino acids. Germline assignment: CDR1 SGHTA and CDR2 FQGNSA. The CDR3 DNA follows: TGTGCCAGCAGCTTAGTGGGGACTAGCACAGATACGCAGTATTTT. It encodes CASSLVGTSTDTQYF.

V and J are TRBV11-1 and TRBJ1-1; D call uncertain. Trimming took off 1 base at V and 1 base at J, with 4 bases between the two ends. The CDR3 has 13 amino acids. CDR1 is SGHAT, CDR2 FQDESV, per germline (reference sequence). The CDR3 protein is CASSLDRNTEAFF. The CDR3, as DNA: TGTGCCAGCAGCTTAGACAGGAACACTGAAGCTTTCTTT.

This clone has a single count. The chain employs TRBV7-9 and TRBJ1-1; 7 bases fit TRBD1. Germline lookup yields CDR1 SEHNR and CDR2 FQNEAQ (reference sequence). The CDR3 sequence is 14 residues long. V lost 1 base to trimming and J lost 6 bases; unmatched junction nucleotides: 5. Here the CDR3 reads CASSLGQGKPEAFF. The CDR3 nucleotides are TGTGCCAGCAGCTTAGGACAGGGTAAACCTGAAGCTTTCTTT.

This sequence joins TRBV19 and TRBJ1-1; 7 nucleotides align to TRBD1. Per the germline V gene, CDR1 is LNHDA and CDR2 is SQIVND (reference sequence). This CDR3 contains 15 residues. The trim removed 5 bases at V and 0 bases at J, leaving 6 bases unmatched. The CDR3 DNA sequence: TGTGCCAGTAGTCCGCGACAGGGAGTGAACACTGAAGCTTTCTTT. Residues: CASSPRQGVNTEAFF.

The genes are TRBV4-2 and TRBJ2-7; tentative D call: TRBD2 (5 bases). Trimming shortened V by 0 bases and J by 4 bases, and 13 bases separated the two germline ends. Looked up from germline, CDR1 is LGHNA and CDR2 is YNFKEQ. There are 15 residues in the CDR3. CDR3 sequence (DNA): TGTGCCAGCAGCCAAGATATAGCGACGGGGTACGAGCAGTACTTC. Translation: CASSQDIATGYEQYF.

The V and J genes are TRBV27 and TRBJ1-1, with D hard to call. This CDR3 spans 13 amino acids. V shed 3 bases and J shed 3 bases, with 8 bases lying between them. CDR1 and CDR2 from the germline V gene are MNHEY and SMNVEV (reference sequence). The CDR3 loop reads CASSFFQDTEAFF. The CDR3 region has the DNA TGTGCCAGCAGTTTTTTTCAGGACACTGAAGCTTTCTTT.

The chain employs TRBV29-1 and TRBJ2-7; TRBD2 is a possible D gene (6 bases). Trimming stripped 4 bases from V and 2 bases from J, with 12 bases between. In germline, CDR1 is SQVTM, CDR2 ANQGSEA. The length of the CDR3 is 13 residues. In DNA, the CDR3 is TGCAGCGTTGGGCTGCGGGAACCCTACGAGCAGTACTTC. Translating gives CSVGLREPYEQYF.

The chain links TRBV28 to TRBJ1-1; 9 bases align to TRBD1. Germline V CDR1 and CDR2: MDHEN, SYDVKM. V was pared by 5 bases and J by 9 bases, with 7 bases of the junction left unmatched. The CDR3 is made up of 13 amino acids. DNA for the CDR3: TGTGCCAGCAGTACCTCGGACAGGGGAAAAGCTTTCTTT. Translation: CASSTSDRGKAFF. The variable domain in full, completed from reference TRBV28 and TRBJ1-1, reads DVKVTQSSRYLVKRTGEKVFLECVQDMDHENMFWYRQDPGLGLRLIYFSYDVKMKEKGDIPEGYSVSREKKERFSLILESASTNQTSMYLCASSTSDRGKAFFGQGTRLTVV.